This passage covers 30 T cell receptor beta chains from one sample sequenced in a study of shared clonotypes between healthy human individuals. Clones were read by immunoSEQ multiplex PCR, and TCRdb kept only the in-frame ones, dropping some. The data show approximately 510,000 clones, about four fifths seen once. The sequenced sample consisted of PBMCs. These receptors originate from a woman aged 40 to 50 in good health. Some clones in this sample may be carry-over from other donors' samples.

The chain carries TRBV7-9 and TRBJ1-1; TRBD1 aligns across 7 bases. Trimming removed 5 bases from V and 1 base from J; junction bases left unmatched: 7. CDR1 is SEHNR, CDR2 FQNEAQ, per germline (reference sequence). The CDR3 is 15 residues long. The CDR3: CASSRDSLGNTEAFF. CDR3 DNA sequence: TGTGCCAGCAGCCGGGACAGCTTGGGGAACACTGAAGCTTTCTTT.

The V call is TRBV10-3, the J call TRBJ2-5, with D unresolved. CDR3 length: 11 amino acids. Germline CDR1 reads ENHRY; CDR2 reads SYGVKD. The V gene lost 4 bases and the J gene lost 3 bases, with 3 bases spanning the gap. CDR3 sequence (DNA): TGTGCCATCAGTGCCGAAGAGACCCAGTACTTC. Encoded protein: CAISAEETQYF.

The sample holds a few counts of this clone. J is TRBJ1-5 and V is TRBV4-1, with D perhaps matching TRBD1 (6 bases). Per germline, CDR1 MGHRA and CDR2 YSYEKL. The CDR3 consists of 15 residues. With 2 bases removed from V and 0 bases from J, the gap between germline ends came to 8 bases. CDR3 sequence (DNA): TGCGCCAGCAGCCAACAGGGGCTTAGCAATCAGCCCCAGCATTTT. It is translated as CASSQQGLSNQPQHF.

The chain is built from TRBV4-2 and TRBJ1-1, with no clear D. Germline assignment: CDR1 LGHNA and CDR2 YNFKEQ. This CDR3 has 15 amino acids. Trimming took 1 base from V and 1 from J, leaving 10 bases between them. The CDR3 sequence is CASSQGTAGNTEAFF. DNA for the CDR3: TGTGCCAGCAGCCAAGGGACCGCAGGGAACACTGAAGCTTTCTTT.

Regarding this clone: Other DNA sequences in the same sample also yield this CDR3. This chain connects TRBV4-3 to TRBJ2-1; no definite D call. The CDR3 totals 15 residues. Germline V CDR1 and CDR2: LGHNA, YSLEER. The V and J ends lost 0 bases and 1 base respectively, with 7 bases between them. CDR3 DNA sequence: TGCGCCAGCAGCCAAGAAACTGGTTCCTACAATGAGCAGTTCTTC. Protein sequence: CASSQETGSYNEQFF.

This chain joins TRBV28 and TRBJ1-1; D possibly corresponds to TRBD1 (5 bases). Trimming left V 5 bases short and J 3 bases short, with 16 bases between. The CDR3 runs to 15 residues. Germline V CDR1 and CDR2: MDHEN, SYDVKM. The CDR3 DNA follows: TGTGCCAGCAGTGCCCCCCCAGTAGGGGACACTGAAGCTTTCTTT. Amino acids: CASSAPPVGDTEAFF. Full variable domain (missing parts from reference TRBV28 and TRBJ1-1): DVKVTQSSRYLVKRTGEKVFLECVQDMDHENMFWYRQDPGLGLRLIYFSYDVKMKEKGDIPEGYSVSREKKERFSLILESASTNQTSMYLCASSAPPVGDTEAFFGQGTRLTVV.

Within the sample, this clone is medium-sized. The chain joins TRBV27 to TRBJ2-7, with 7 bases that match TRBD1. There are 15 residues in the CDR3. V trimming: 5 bases; J trimming: 0 bases; junction bases outside the gene matches: 7. The germline V gene has CDR1 MNHEY and CDR2 SMNVEV (reference sequence). Here the CDR3 reads CASSPGTAFSYEQYF. The DNA of the CDR3 is TGTGCCAGCAGTCCCGGGACAGCCTTCTCCTACGAGCAGTACTTC.

This clone was observed a single time. V is TRBV9 and J is TRBJ2-1; 13 nucleotides line up with TRBD2. The V and J ends lost 3 bases and 6 bases, in that order; junction bases with no gene match: 3. This CDR3 has 15 amino acids. Looked up from germline, CDR1 is SGDLS and CDR2 is YYNGEE. CDR3 region: CASSATSGRANEQFF. The CDR3 nucleotides are TGTGCCAGCAGCGCCACTAGCGGGAGGGCCAATGAGCAGTTCTTC.

This clone showed up just a few times. This rearrangement joins TRBV27 to TRBJ2-1; TRBD2 agrees at 13 bases. The CDR3 length is 16 residues. With V trimmed by 4 bases and J by 4 bases, 4 bases remained unmatched. Germline lookup yields CDR1 MNHEY and CDR2 SMNVEV (reference sequence). CDR3 amino acids: CASSSGTSGKYNEQFF. CDR3 coding DNA: TGTGCCAGCAGTTCGGGGACTAGCGGGAAGTACAATGAGCAGTTCTTC.

This clone was seen more than once but under ten times. The chain is built from TRBV28 and TRBJ2-7; the match to TRBD2 covers 7 bases. Trimming took 5 bases from V and 4 from J; bases not matched to a gene: 11. CDR1 MDHEN and CDR2 SYDVKM come from the germline V gene. The CDR3 is made up of 15 amino acids. CDR3 loop: CASSPPGTTAYEQYF. DNA of the CDR3: TGTGCCAGCAGTCCCCCCGGGACTACAGCTTACGAGCAGTACTTC.

This sequence joins TRBV9 and TRBJ2-7, with 9 bases matching TRBD2. Trimming cost V 3 bases and J 9 bases; bases outside gene matches: 13. This CDR3 contains 15 residues. CDR1 is SGDLS, CDR2 YYNGEE, per germline. CDR3 DNA: TGTGCCAGCAGCGCTAGCGGGGATTTAGGTTGGGTGCAGTACTTC. It specifies CASSASGDLGWVQYF.

The chain has TRBV28 and TRBJ2-5, with 8 bases that match TRBD2. The CDR3 runs to 16 residues. Germline loops: CDR1 MDHEN, CDR2 SYDVKM. The trim removed 4 bases at V and 0 bases at J, leaving 7 bases unmatched. CDR3 DNA sequence: TGTGCCAGCAGTTACGGTCGCGGGAGGTACCAAGAGACCCAGTACTTC. Protein sequence: CASSYGRGRYQETQYF.

The CDR3: CASSLTSGSGETQYF. CDR3 bases: TGCGCCAGCAGCTTGACTAGCGGGAGCGGAGAGACCCAGTACTTC. The chain is built from TRBV5-1 and TRBJ2-5, with TRBD2 identical over 11 bases. Trimming removed 1 base from V and 4 bases from J; junction bases left unmatched: 3. Germline CDR1 reads SGHRS; CDR2 reads YFSETQ. This CDR3 has 15 amino acids.

The chain has TRBV18 and TRBJ2-7; TRBD2 is a possible D gene (6 bases). V lost 3 bases and J lost 4, with 16 bases in between. Germline assignment: CDR1 KGHSH and CDR2 LQKENI. This CDR3 is 15 amino acids long. Here the CDR3 DNA reads TGTGCCAGCTCACCGGCGTCGGGGGTTGAATACGAGCAGTACTTC. Amino acids: CASSPASGVEYEQYF.

CDR3 in DNA: TGTGCCAGCAAGAAAAGCGGGAGCGAAAACATTCAGTACTTC. Its protein product is CASKKSGSENIQYF. This chain links TRBV10-3 with TRBJ2-4, with 8 positions matching TRBD2. The CDR3 is made up of 14 amino acids. V shed 10 bases, J shed 5 bases, and the junction held 10 bases outside the gene matches. CDR1 is ENHRY, CDR2 SYGVKD, per germline.

The J gene is TRBJ2-3, the V gene TRBV9; D remains ambiguous. The CDR3 has 13 residues. Trimming took off 0 bases at V and 5 bases at J, with 7 bases between the two ends. Germline V gene lookup returns CDR1 SGDLS and CDR2 YYNGEE. In DNA form, the CDR3 reads TGTGCCAGCAGCGTAGCTTTGGTAGATACGCAGTATTTT. It is translated as CASSVALVDTQYF.

J is TRBJ2-1 and V is TRBV5-1; 10 bases map to TRBD1. V lost 4 bases and J lost 8; bases outside the gene matches: 9. The CDR3 loop spans 15 amino acids. Germline CDR1 reads SGHRS; CDR2 reads YFSETQ. The CDR3 spells CASSLGGTGVHEQFF. CDR3 DNA sequence: TGCGCCAGCAGCCTTGGCGGGACAGGGGTTCATGAGCAGTTCTTC.

This clone was seen only once. An end of the junction differs from the germline gene, which may be a read error. Other DNA sequences within the sample encode an identical CDR3. This sequence joins TRBV30 and TRBJ1-3; TRBD1 might be the D (5 bases). Germline-derived CDR1 and CDR2 are GTSNPN and SVGIG (reference sequence). The CDR3 contains 16 residues. The CDR3 nucleotides are TGTGCCTGGAGCCTTCGGAGAGGGGTGGTTGGAAACACCATATACTTT. This codes for CAWSLRRGVVGNTIYF.

Turning to this clone: The junction shows a germline mismatch at one end, possibly a read error. The chain recombines TRBV7-7 with TRBJ2-5; D remains ambiguous. This CDR3 region has 14 residues. Germline assignment: CDR1 SSHAT and CDR2 FNYEAQ (reference sequence). The CDR3 nucleotides are TGTGCTAGCAGCCCACGTATGGTTGGAGAGACCCAGTACTTC. Translating it yields CASSPRMVGETQYF.

The chain has TRBV5-1 and TRBJ1-2; D perhaps matches TRBD1 (5 bases). CDR1 SGHRS and CDR2 YFSETQ come from the germline V gene. The length of the CDR3 is 13 residues. Trimming removed 3 bases at V and 8 bases at J, with 14 bases between. The DNA for the CDR3 is TGCGCCAGCAGCTCAAACCCCAGGGAGGGCTACACCTTC. Translation: CASSSNPREGYTF.

The chain recombines TRBV27 with TRBJ2-3; D ambiguous. This CDR3 is built from 13 residues. Germline CDR1 and CDR2: MNHEY and SMNVEV (reference sequence). The ends were cut back, 3 bases at V and 3 bases at J, with 7 bases in the middle. The CDR3 nucleotides are TGTGCCAGCAGTTTTCGACCGACAGATACGCAGTATTTT. Protein sequence: CASSFRPTDTQYF.

The gene calls are TRBV7-2 and TRBJ2-3; D might be TRBD1 (6 bases). Looked up from germline, CDR1 is SGHTA and CDR2 is FQGNSA. V was shortened by 8 bases and J by 2 bases, with 14 bases between the two germline ends. The CDR3 sequence is 14 residues long. The CDR3 nucleotides are TGTGCCAGCTGCCTAGGGGGAGCCACAGATACGCAGTATTTT. Protein: CASCLGGATDTQYF.

This clone was observed a few times. V usage is TRBV4-1 and J usage is TRBJ2-1; no clear D. The germline V gene encodes CDR1 MGHRA and CDR2 YSYEKL. Trimming took 3 bases from V and 3 from J, leaving 15 bases between them. The CDR3 is 16 amino acids. CDR3 sequence: CASSQLDLMNYNEQFF. The CDR3 coding sequence is TGCGCCAGCAGCCAGTTAGACTTGATGAACTACAATGAGCAGTTCTTC.

The genes are TRBV27 and TRBJ2-7; TRBD1 matches at 10 bases. The V gene end was trimmed by 5 bases and the J gene end by 3 bases; junction bases not matched to a gene: 7. In germline, CDR1 is MNHEY, CDR2 SMNVEV (reference sequence). The CDR3 contains 15 residues. The CDR3 DNA reads as TGTGCCAGCAGTCCTAACCGGGACAGGGGCTACGAGCAGTACTTC. It yields the protein CASSPNRDRGYEQYF.

CDR3: CASSKGRRGQDGYTF. The DNA for the CDR3 is TGTGCCAGCAGCAAAGGCCGTAGGGGGCAGGATGGCTACACCTTC. The J gene is TRBJ1-2, the V gene TRBV21-1; TRBD1 is the table's D call and was not checked against the DNA. TRBV21-1 is annotated as a pseudogene. This CDR3 is 15 amino acids long.

The chain links TRBV28 to TRBJ2-7; D is perhaps TRBD2 (6 bases). The germline V gene encodes CDR1 MDHEN and CDR2 SYDVKM. The V end lost 4 bases, the J end lost 6 bases, and 10 bases lay between the germline ends. The CDR3 sequence is 12 residues long. The CDR3 is CASSSLAGEQYF. CDR3 coding DNA: TGTGCCAGCAGTTCACTAGCAGGCGAGCAGTACTTC.

The chain employs TRBV7-9 and TRBJ1-3; D gene uncertain. V was shortened by 1 base and J by 0 bases, with 13 bases between the two germline ends. Looked up from germline, CDR1 is SEHNR and CDR2 is FQNEAQ (reference sequence). The CDR3 has 17 amino acids. This CDR3 reads CASSLDRTSGSGNTIYF. CDR3 DNA: TGTGCCAGCAGCTTAGACCGGACCTCTGGCTCTGGAAACACCATATATTTT.

The chain joins TRBV2 to TRBJ1-1; possibly TRBD1 for D (6 bases). V was pared by 9 bases and J by 3 bases, with 11 bases between. There are 12 residues in the CDR3. Germline V gene lookup returns CDR1 SNHLY and CDR2 FYNNEI. This chain's CDR3 is CARFRGDTEAFF. The CDR3 DNA is TGTGCCAGATTCAGGGGCGACACTGAAGCTTTCTTT.

The CDR3 DNA sequence: TGTGCCAGCAGCTATACTACAGGCTACAATCAGCCCCAGCATTTT. It encodes CASSYTTGYNQPQHF. This chain links TRBV7-2 with TRBJ1-5; D perhaps matches TRBD1 (5 bases). This CDR3 has 15 amino acids. Trimming stripped 4 bases from V and 3 bases from J, with 13 bases between. The germline V gene encodes CDR1 SGHTA and CDR2 FQGNSA.

This chain uses TRBV5-1 with TRBJ2-5, with no clear D. Germline CDR1 is SGHRS and CDR2 is YFSETQ. The CDR3 has 12 amino acids. V was clipped by 3 bases and J by 5 bases, with 8 bases between them. DNA for the CDR3: TGCGCCAGCAGCTGGGCGAGGGAGACCCAGTACTTC. Protein product: CASSWARETQYF.